The T cell receptor beta chain under discussion was sequenced for a study of blood T cells in healthy people across ages. Study-level points and caveats: Roughly linearly, TCR beta diversity per million T cells fell as age increased.

This CDR3 has 17 amino acids. The V end lost 6 bases, the J end lost 2 bases, and 21 bases lay between the germline ends. From germline, CDR1 is ENHRY and CDR2 SYGVKD. Through a sample-barcoded 5' primer and a J-beta primer mix, a second PCR was run for about 6 to 11 cycles. A single record per CDR3 protein comes from TCRdb applying MiXCR to the 5' RACE reads. The data contain about 650,000 distinct CDR3 sequences, 40% to 65% of them singletons. This clonotype was detected many times. Its specificity is unknown. This sequence was found in an elderly woman in good health. Sequencing was carried out using blood. The gene calls are TRBV10-3 and TRBJ2-3; weak D call: TRBD2 (7 bases). The CDR3 sequence: CAIRDEGGGFYTDTQYF. CDR3 nucleotide sequence: TGTGCCATCAGGGATGAAGGGGGGGGATTCTACACAGATACGCAGTATTTT.